This passage covers 17 T cell receptor beta chains from one sample sequenced in a study of cytomegalovirus exposure and HLA in healthy donors. PCR used 60 Vbeta primers and 13 Jbeta primers. The protocol was immunoSEQ multiplex PCR, while the TCRdb copy is restricted to in-frame clones and leaves out a portion. Here the sample spans 100,000 or so clones, roughly 82% being singletons. The specimen sequenced was PBMCs. The receptors originated from a man aged 40-49 years in good health and CMV-seropositive.

V and J are TRBV6-5 and TRBJ2-1; TRBD1 aligns across 9 bases. Germline CDR1 MNHEY, CDR2 SVGAGI. The CDR3 is 14 residues long. V gave up 2 bases and J gave up 6 bases; unmatched junction bases: 2. The CDR3 region has the DNA TGTGCCAGCAGTTACGGGACAGGGCGCAATGAGCAGTTCTTC. This encodes CASSYGTGRNEQFF.

The chain links TRBV19 to TRBJ1-1; 7 bases agree with TRBD1. Germline lookup yields CDR1 LNHDA and CDR2 SQIVND (reference sequence). The CDR3 extends over 14 amino acids. Trimming cost V 7 bases and J 1 base; bases outside gene matches: 6. This CDR3 is CASNLQGGNTEAFF. CDR3 DNA: TGTGCCAGTAACCTCCAGGGGGGGAACACTGAAGCTTTCTTT.

The chain links TRBV5-8 to TRBJ2-7; tentative D call: TRBD1 (6 bases). Germline CDR1 SGHTS, CDR2 YDEGEE. This CDR3 contains 11 residues. Trimming left V 8 bases short and J 4 bases short, with 10 bases between. CDR3 amino acids: CASDRSYEQYF. DNA of the CDR3: TGTGCCAGTGACAGGTCGTACGAGCAGTACTTC. The variable domain in full, with the rest retrieved from reference TRBV5-8 and TRBJ2-7, is EAGVTQSPTHLIKTRGQQATLRCSPISGHTSVYWYQQALGLGLQFLLWYDEGEERNRGNFPPRFSGRQFPNYSSELNVNALELEDSALYLCASDRSYEQYFGPGTRLTVT.

The rearrangement joins TRBV25-1 to TRBJ2-1, with D tentatively TRBD1 (6 bases). Germline V gene lookup returns CDR1 MGHDK and CDR2 SYGVNS. This CDR3 has 14 amino acids. Trimming removed 3 bases from V and 8 bases from J, with 14 bases in between. The CDR3 DNA is TGTGCCAGCAGTGATTACAGGGAGTGGGATGAGCAGTTCTTC. Its translation is CASSDYREWDEQFF.

The table lists this clone with a count of one. The rearrangement links TRBV18 to TRBJ2-5; 9 bases agree with TRBD1. There are 18 residues in the CDR3. Unmatched junction bases numbered 12, after V lost 3 bases and J lost 1 base. CDR1 KGHSH and CDR2 LQKENI come from the germline V gene. Here the CDR3 reads CASSPRGGQGLSQETQYF. The CDR3 DNA reads as TGTGCCAGCTCACCTAGGGGTGGACAGGGGCTGAGCCAAGAGACCCAGTACTTC.

The chain couples TRBV13 to TRBJ1-5, with D maybe TRBD1 (6 bases). The V and J ends lost 3 bases and 7 bases respectively, with 13 bases between them. There are 14 residues in the CDR3. CDR1 PRHDT and CDR2 FYEKMQ come from the germline V gene (reference sequence). CDR3 nucleotide sequence: TGTGCCAGCAGCTTTGGACAGACTATCCAGCCCCAGCATTTT. Translated: CASSFGQTIQPQHF.

In its sample, this clone was seen a few times. CDR3 coding DNA: TGTGCCAGCAGCCCCACCTCGTTCGGGGGGGGCCCCAATGAGCAGTTCTTC. It codes for CASSPTSFGGGPNEQFF. V gene TRBV7-3 combines with J gene TRBJ2-1, with 8 bases identical to TRBD2. The germline V gene has CDR1 SGHTA and CDR2 FQGTGA. This CDR3 has 17 amino acids. V trimming: 5 bases; J trimming: 6 bases; junction bases outside the gene matches: 15.

The chain combines TRBV5-1 with TRBJ2-1; D perhaps matches TRBD1 (5 bases). Germline V gives CDR1 SGHRS, CDR2 YFSETQ. Trimming removed 3 bases at V and 5 bases at J, with 18 bases between. The CDR3 consists of 16 residues. The CDR3 sequence: CASSYLRQWWDNEQFF. The CDR3 region has the DNA TGCGCCAGCAGCTACCTTCGACAGTGGTGGGACAATGAGCAGTTCTTC. The variable domain in full, completed from reference TRBV5-1 and TRBJ2-1, reads KAGVTQTPRYLIKTRGQQVTLSCSPISGHRSVSWYQQTPGQGLQFLFEYFSETQRNKGNFPGRFSGRQFSNSRSEMNVSTLELGDSALYLCASSYLRQWWDNEQFFGPGTRLTVL.

This clone was seen a single time. The genes are TRBV11-2 and TRBJ2-1, with 10 bases lining up with TRBD1. The V segment lost 5 bases and the J segment 8 bases; nucleotides outside the gene matches: 12. This CDR3 is 16 amino acids long. Germline values: CDR1 SGHAT, CDR2 FQNNGV. CDR3 nucleotides: TGTGCCAGCAGCCAACGCCGGGACAGGGGATACGATGAGCAGTTCTTC. This codes for CASSQRRDRGYDEQFF.

In nucleotides, the CDR3 is TGTGCCAGCTCACCACAGAGCTCCTACGAGCAGTACTTC. It translates to CASSPQSSYEQYF. This rearrangement joins TRBV18 to TRBJ2-7; D remains unclear. The CDR3 is 13 residues long. V was trimmed by 1 base and J by 0 bases, leaving 4 bases between them. Germline CDR1 KGHSH, CDR2 LQKENI.

The V call is TRBV7-2, the J call TRBJ2-2, with 7 bases lining up with TRBD1. The CDR3 spans 16 residues. CDR1 is SGHTA and CDR2 is FQGNSA in the germline V gene. Unmatched junction bases numbered 10, after V lost 7 bases and J lost 2 bases. The CDR3 DNA reads as TGTGCCAGCATCCCACGAAGGGGGCCAAACACCGGGGAGCTGTTTTTT. Residues: CASIPRRGPNTGELFF.

V and J are TRBV5-6 and TRBJ2-7; tentative D call: TRBD1 (5 bases). The CDR3 contains 13 residues. Per germline, CDR1 SGHDT and CDR2 YYEEEE. Trimming took 3 bases from V and 2 from J, leaving 9 bases between them. The CDR3 is CASSSDSTYEQYF. CDR3 coding DNA: TGTGCCAGCAGCTCAGACAGTACCTACGAGCAGTACTTC.

This chain joins TRBV27 and TRBJ2-3; 12 bases align to TRBD2. V gave up 2 bases and J gave up 2 bases; unmatched junction bases: 2. The CDR3 spans 16 residues. Germline-derived CDR1 and CDR2 are MNHEY and SMNVEV (reference sequence). The CDR3 region is CASSLLAGGSTDTQYF. The CDR3 DNA reads as TGTGCCAGCAGTTTACTAGCGGGGGGGTCCACAGATACGCAGTATTTT.

The chain employs TRBV7-9 and TRBJ1-6; no firm D call. Germline assignment: CDR1 SEHNR and CDR2 FQNEAQ (reference sequence). This CDR3 spans 12 amino acids. V was trimmed by 5 bases and J by 5 bases, leaving 4 bases between them. CDR3 nucleotide sequence: TGTGCCAGCAGCCAGAATAATTCACCCCTCCACTTT. It translates to CASSQNNSPLHF.

This chain connects TRBV7-2 to TRBJ2-3; no clear D gene. Trimming removed 5 bases from V and 2 bases from J, with 8 bases in between. This CDR3 spans 13 amino acids. Germline values: CDR1 SGHTA, CDR2 FQGNSA. The CDR3 loop is CASSPQHTDTQYF. CDR3 nucleotides: TGTGCCAGCAGCCCTCAACACACAGATACGCAGTATTTT.

This rearrangement joins TRBV18 to TRBJ2-7; D is perhaps TRBD1 (6 bases). V lost 4 bases, J lost 5 bases, and 9 bases lay in between. Germline loops: CDR1 KGHSH, CDR2 LQKENI. The CDR3 totals 12 residues. CDR3: CASSHEGDEQYF. CDR3 DNA: TGTGCCAGCTCACACGAGGGGGACGAGCAGTACTTC.

This clone was counted only a few times. The chain uses TRBV20-1 and TRBJ2-7; D may be TRBD1 (6 bases). Germline V gene lookup returns CDR1 DFQATT and CDR2 SNEGSKA (reference sequence). The CDR3 totals 11 residues. V was trimmed by 5 bases and J by 2 bases, leaving 7 bases between them. The CDR3 is CSAGGPYEQYF. The CDR3 DNA is TGCAGTGCTGGGGGCCCCTACGAGCAGTACTTC.